These T cell receptor beta chains were read from a single sample in a study of T cell changes during pregnancy in multiple sclerosis. Using immunoSEQ multiplex PCR, the repertoire was profiled, and TCRdb retains in-frame clones only, with some absent. The sample consists of about 47,000 clones, over 85% of them appearing once. The sequences come from peripheral blood, collected in the first trimester of pregnancy. These receptor sequences come from a female donor with multiple sclerosis, enrolled in a pregnancy study. Both conserved end residues are part of each CDR3. A D gene is named only where the DNA matches it firmly. The size of a clone is reported for some rows only, either as once, few or many, or as a class for expanded clones.

>TRBJ2-1|.|TRBD2|TRBV9
TGTGCCAGCAGCGTAGGTAGCGGGGGCTACAATGAGCAGTTCTTC
CASSVGSGGYNEQFF
>TRBJ1-2|.|.|TRBV11-3
TGTGCCAGCAGCCGCCCAAATTTAGGTGGGGCGAACTATGGCTACACCTTC
CASSRPNLGGANYGYTF
>TRBJ2-1|.|TRBD2|TRBV9
TGTGCCAGCAGCGTAGAGGTTGGTAGCGGGGGGTACAATGAGCAGTTCTTC
CASSVEVGSGGYNEQFF
>TRBJ1-5|many|TRBD1|TRBV2
TGTGCCAGCCGTCAGGACAGGGGCAATCAGCCCCAGCATTTT
CASRQDRGNQPQHF
>TRBJ1-1|once|TRBD1|TRBV5-6
TGTGCCAGCAGCTACTCACCGGACAGGGTTTTTGAAGCTTTCTTT
CASSYSPDRVFEAFF
>TRBJ2-3|once|TRBD1|TRBV5-6
TGTGCCAGCAGCTGGGCCGGGACAGGGGTAGGGACAGATACGCAGTATTTT
CASSWAGTGVGTDTQYF
>TRBJ2-3|.|TRBD2|TRBV5-4
TGTGCCAGCAGCCCCCGTCCGACTAGCTTTTCAGATACGCAGTATTTT
CASSPRPTSFSDTQYF
>TRBJ1-5|few|.|TRBV28
TGTGCCAGCAGTTTAGTAGCCCTTGCAGGGTGGGGCAGATATAGCAATCAGCCCCAGCATTTT
CASSLVALAGWGRYSNQPQHF
>TRBJ2-1|.|.|TRBV19
TGTGCCAGTAGTACGCGCAGGGATAGCTTCCACAATGAGCAGTTCTTC
CASSTRRDSFHNEQFF
>TRBJ1-6|.|.|TRBV9
TGTGCCAGCACCCCAACAGGAAGTTATTCACCCCTCCACTTT
CASTPTGSYSPLHF
>TRBJ2-5|.|.|TRBV19
TGTGCCAGTAAAATGGGGTGGGGGCTTGGGGAGACCCAGTACTTC
CASKMGWGLGETQYF
>TRBJ1-2|.|.|TRBV25-1
TGTGCCAGCAGTGCCGGGGGGTTCTATGGCTACACCTTC
CASSAGGFYGYTF
>TRBJ1-1|.|.|TRBV7-2
TGTGCCAGCAGCTTAGTGAGGGTGGTTGAAGCTTTCTTT
CASSLVRVVEAFF
>TRBJ2-2|.|TRBD1|TRBV11-3
TGTGCCAGCAGCCGCCGACAGGGAATGGACACCGGGGAGCTGTTTTTT
CASSRRQGMDTGELFF
>TRBJ2-3|once|TRBD2|TRBV11-2
TGTGCCAGCACCGACTGGGCTAGCGGGGGCACAGATACGCAGTATTTT
CASTDWASGGTDTQYF
>TRBJ1-2|.|.|TRBV28
TGTGCCAGCAGTTTAAACCGGGAAGTTGGCTACACCTTC
CASSLNREVGYTF
>TRBJ2-2|.|TRBD2|TRBV28
TGTGCCAGCAGATCAAGCGGGGAGCCCACCGGGGAGCTGTTTTTT
CASRSSGEPTGELFF
>TRBJ1-2|once|TRBD1|TRBV7-9
TGTGCCAGCAGCTCGGCTCGGACAGGGACGAAAACCTTC
CASSSARTGTKTF
>TRBJ2-7|.|.|TRBV10-2
TGCGCCAGCAGTGAAGTAGGAGGGTGGTCCTACGAGCAGTACTTC
CASSEVGGWSYEQYF
>TRBJ1-3|.|.|TRBV2
TGTGCCAGCAGTGGGGACAAGGGAAGGTCTGGAAACACCATATATTTT
CASSGDKGRSGNTIYF
>TRBJ1-6|.|TRBD1|TRBV18
TGTGCCAGCTCTTGGGACAGGGGAGGCAATTCACCCCTCCACTTT
CASSWDRGGNSPLHF
>TRBJ1-2|.|.|TRBV7-9
TGTGCCAGCAGCTCGTCAGGGGATGGCTACACCTTC
CASSSSGDGYTF
>TRBJ2-2|.|TRBD1|TRBV2
TGTGCCAGCACAGAACGGACAGGGGTGAACGGGGAGCTGTTTTTT
CASTERTGVNGELFF
>TRBJ1-2|.|TRBD1|TRBV30
TGTGCCTGGGTTGTAAAGGACAGGGTGGGTCACACCTTC
CAWVVKDRVGHTF
>TRBJ1-2|.|.|TRBV2
TGTGCCAGCGGATTGGGGGCAGGGGAGATATATGGCTACACCTTC
CASGLGAGEIYGYTF
>TRBJ2-2|.|.|TRBV7-8
TGTGCCAGCAGCCTCCTCGGCGGGAGGGAGCTGTTTTTT
CASSLLGGRELFF
>TRBJ2-7|.|TRBD2|TRBV5-4
TGTGCCAGCAGCTCGGGACTAGCGGGGGGTCTTTCCTACGAGCAGTACTTC
CASSSGLAGGLSYEQYF
>TRBJ1-1|.|.|TRBV30
TGTGCCTTGGACCTTAGCGGGGGGAACACTGAAGCTTTCTTT
CALDLSGGNTEAFF
>TRBJ2-5|once|TRBD2|TRBV29-1
TGCAGCGTTGAAGGAGGCGTGGCTAGCGGGGGTCAAGAGACCCAGTACTTC
CSVEGGVASGGQETQYF
>TRBJ1-5|.|.|TRBV27
TGTGCCAGCAGTTCCCGCCCCATGGTGAGTAGCAATCAGCCCCAGCATTTT
CASSSRPMVSSNQPQHF
>TRBJ2-1|.|TRBD2|TRBV7-9
TGTGCCAGCAGCTTAAGCCTAGCGGGTTCCTACAATGAGCAGTTCTTC
CASSLSLAGSYNEQFF
>TRBJ2-5|.|TRBD1|TRBV5-1
TGCGCCAGCAGCTTAAGGGGGCGCGAGGAGACCCAGTACTTC
CASSLRGREETQYF
>TRBJ1-6|.|.|TRBV5-1
TGCGCCAGCAGCTTGGGAGGTACACCCCTCCACTTT
CASSLGGTPLHF
>TRBJ2-7|.|.|TRBV6-5
TGTGCCAGCGGGGGAGCGGGCTCCTACGAGCAGTACTTC
CASGGAGSYEQYF
>TRBJ2-7|.|.|TRBV19
TGTGCCAGTAGATGGGACTGGAGCTCCTACGAGCAGTACTTC
CASRWDWSSYEQYF
>TRBJ2-3|.|.|TRBV5-1
TGCGCCAGCAGCTTGGCCCTTACCTTAGCGAATCCAGATACGCAGTATTTT
CASSLALTLANPDTQYF
>TRBJ2-7|.|TRBD2|TRBV7-2
TGTGCCAGCAGCTTAGGAGGCCGGCGGGGGGCCTACGAGCAGTACTTC
CASSLGGRRGAYEQYF